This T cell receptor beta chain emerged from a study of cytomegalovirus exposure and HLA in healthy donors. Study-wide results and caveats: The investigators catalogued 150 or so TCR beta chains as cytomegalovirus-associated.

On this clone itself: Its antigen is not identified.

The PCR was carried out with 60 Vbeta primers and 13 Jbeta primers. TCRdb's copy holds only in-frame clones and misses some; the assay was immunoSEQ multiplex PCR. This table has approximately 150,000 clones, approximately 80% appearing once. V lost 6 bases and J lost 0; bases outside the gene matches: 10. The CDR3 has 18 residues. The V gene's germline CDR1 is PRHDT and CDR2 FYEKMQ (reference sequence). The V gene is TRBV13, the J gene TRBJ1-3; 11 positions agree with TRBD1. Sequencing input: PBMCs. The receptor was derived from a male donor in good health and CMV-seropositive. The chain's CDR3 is CASRTGTGGRSSGNTIYF. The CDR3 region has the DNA TGTGCCAGCAGGACCGGGACAGGGGGTCGTAGCTCTGGAAACACCATATATTTT.